This T cell receptor (beta chain) stems from a study of blood T cell repertoires in COVID-19. Study information: Sample material is recorded as cDNA or gDNA derived from T cells, B-cell-depleted T cells, or PBMCs.

Authors' processing steps: Reference gene primer amplification gave estimated nucleated cell counts. The data were produced by immunoSEQ multiplex PCR, yet TCRdb's version contains in-frame clones alone and is incomplete. V and J calls plus clone size are reproduced from that table; the DNA served to infer D and trimming. Altogether some 530,000 clones are present, about 88% being singletons, with the ten largest covering around 7.9%. Germline trimming cut 1 base from V and 4 bases from J; bases unmatched to any gene: 6. The CDR3 is 16 amino acids. CDR1 KGHDR and CDR2 SFDVKD come from the germline V gene. Cohort allocation depended upon clinical history that participants reported. Recovery meant two consecutive negative NP/OP PCR tests, professional clearance, or resolved symptoms.

V usage is TRBV24-1 and J usage is TRBJ2-5; 9 nucleotides align to TRBD2. The sequenced sample was PBMCs or T cells enriched from blood (not recorded which). This TCR was recovered from a woman aged 55-69 years who had recovered from COVID-19. The CDR3 DNA reads as TGTGCCACCAGTGATTTCCGCGGGGGGGCCTTAGAGACCCAGTACTTC. Residues: CATSDFRGGALETQYF.